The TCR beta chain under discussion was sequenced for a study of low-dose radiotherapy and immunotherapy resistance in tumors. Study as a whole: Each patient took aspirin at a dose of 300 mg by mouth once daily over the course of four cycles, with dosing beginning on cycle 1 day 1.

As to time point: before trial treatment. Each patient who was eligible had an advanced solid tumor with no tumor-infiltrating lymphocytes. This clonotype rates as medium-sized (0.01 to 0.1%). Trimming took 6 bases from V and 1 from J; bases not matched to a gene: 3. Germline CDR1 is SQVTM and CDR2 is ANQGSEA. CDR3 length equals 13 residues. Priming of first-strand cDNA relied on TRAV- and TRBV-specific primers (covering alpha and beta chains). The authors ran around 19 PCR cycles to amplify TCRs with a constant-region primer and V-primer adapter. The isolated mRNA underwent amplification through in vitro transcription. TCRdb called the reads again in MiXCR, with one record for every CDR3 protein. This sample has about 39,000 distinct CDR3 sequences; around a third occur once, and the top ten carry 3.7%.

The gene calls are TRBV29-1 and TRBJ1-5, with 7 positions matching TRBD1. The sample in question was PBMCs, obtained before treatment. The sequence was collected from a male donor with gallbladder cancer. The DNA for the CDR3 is TGCAGCGTAGCGGACAGGAGCAATCAGCCCCAGCATTTT. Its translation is CSVADRSNQPQHF. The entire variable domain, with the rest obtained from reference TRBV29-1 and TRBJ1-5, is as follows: SAVISQKPSRDICQRGTSLTIQCQVDSQVTMMFWYRQQPGQSLTLIATANQGSEATYESGFVIDKFPISRPNLTFSTLTVSNMSPEDSSIYLCSVADRSNQPQHFGDGTRLSIL.